The next 6 T cell receptor beta chains were all read from a single sample in a study of T cell responses to AZD1222 COVID-19 vaccine. Measured with immunoSEQ multiplex PCR; TCRdb has only the in-frame clones, and not every one. Here the sample spans roughly 170,000 clones, 70% to 90% being singletons. The sample consisted of peripheral blood, taken on day 0 of AZD1222 vaccination. The receptors shown here come from an adult in good health.

Written as DNA, the CDR3 is TGTGCCAGCAGTTTACCGACAGGACAGACTGAAAAACTGTTTTTT. It specifies CASSLPTGQTEKLFF. V is TRBV28 and J is TRBJ1-4; TRBD1 might be the D (6 bases). The germline V gene has CDR1 MDHEN and CDR2 SYDVKM. V lost 2 bases, J lost 7 bases, and 14 bases lay in between. The length of the CDR3 is 15 residues.

V and J are TRBV6-5 and TRBJ1-1, with D unclear. V was clipped by 4 bases and J by 2 bases, with 11 bases between them. In germline, CDR1 is MNHEY, CDR2 SVGAGI. The CDR3 consists of 14 residues. The CDR3 region is CASSSQSSNTEAFF. For the CDR3, the DNA is TGTGCCAGCAGTTCTCAGAGCAGTAACACTGAAGCTTTCTTT.

The chain uses TRBV30 and TRBJ2-3; the match to TRBD1 covers 8 bases. There are 18 residues in the CDR3. V lost 2 bases to trimming and J lost 0 bases; unmatched junction nucleotides: 13. Germline values: CDR1 GTSNPN, CDR2 SVGIG (reference sequence). CDR3 nucleotides: TGTGCCTGGAGTCGAAAGCCAGGGGGCCCCTTTAGCACAGATACGCAGTATTTT. Its translation is CAWSRKPGGPFSTDTQYF.

The chain uses TRBV6-6 and TRBJ1-5; D is undetermined. The CDR3 covers 14 residues. Per the germline V gene, CDR1 is MNHNY and CDR2 is SVGAGI (reference sequence). V dropped 2 bases and J dropped 6 bases, with 11 bases sitting between them. This chain's CDR3 is CASSYAGGIQPQHF. The DNA for the CDR3 is TGTGCCAGCAGTTACGCAGGAGGCATTCAGCCCCAGCATTTT.

V is TRBV9 and J is TRBJ1-2; D may be TRBD1 (5 bases). Germline-derived CDR1 and CDR2 are SGDLS and YYNGEE. Trimming took off 3 bases at V and 0 bases at J, with 9 bases between the two ends. CDR3 length: 14 amino acids. The CDR3 bases are TGTGCCAGCAGCGAAGGGACGTCTAACTATGGCTACACCTTC. Translation: CASSEGTSNYGYTF.

The chain employs TRBV18 and TRBJ1-6, with D uncertain. V lost 4 bases and J 5 bases, leaving 9 bases between the germline ends. Germline V lookup: CDR1 KGHSH, CDR2 LQKENI. CDR3 length: 14 amino acids. In DNA form, the CDR3 reads TGTGCCAGCTCACTCGGGAAAAATAATTCACCCCTCCACTTT. This gives the protein CASSLGKNNSPLHF.